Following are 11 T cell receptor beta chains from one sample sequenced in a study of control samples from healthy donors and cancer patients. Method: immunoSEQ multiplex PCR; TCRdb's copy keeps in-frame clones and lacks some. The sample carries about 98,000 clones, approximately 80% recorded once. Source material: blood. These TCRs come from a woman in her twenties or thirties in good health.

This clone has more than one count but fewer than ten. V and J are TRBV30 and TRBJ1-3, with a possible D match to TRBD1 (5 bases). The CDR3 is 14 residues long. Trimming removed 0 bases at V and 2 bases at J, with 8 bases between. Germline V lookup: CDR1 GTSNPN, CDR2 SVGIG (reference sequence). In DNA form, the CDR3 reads TGTGCCTGGAGTGTTGGGACGGCTGGAAACACCATATATTTT. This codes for CAWSVGTAGNTIYF.

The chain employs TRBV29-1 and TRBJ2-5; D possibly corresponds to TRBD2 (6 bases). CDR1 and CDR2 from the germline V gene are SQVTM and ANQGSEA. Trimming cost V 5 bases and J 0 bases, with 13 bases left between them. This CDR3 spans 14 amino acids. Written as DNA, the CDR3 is TGCAGCGTTCTGGGGGGACGAAACCAAGAGACCCAGTACTTC. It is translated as CSVLGGRNQETQYF.

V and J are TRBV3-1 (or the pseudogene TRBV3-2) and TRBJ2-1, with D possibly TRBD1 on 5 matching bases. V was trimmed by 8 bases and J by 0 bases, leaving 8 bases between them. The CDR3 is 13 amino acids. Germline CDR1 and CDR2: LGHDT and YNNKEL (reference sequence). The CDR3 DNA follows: TGTGCCAGCTCCGACAGCTCCTACAATGAGCAGTTCTTC. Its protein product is CASSDSSYNEQFF.

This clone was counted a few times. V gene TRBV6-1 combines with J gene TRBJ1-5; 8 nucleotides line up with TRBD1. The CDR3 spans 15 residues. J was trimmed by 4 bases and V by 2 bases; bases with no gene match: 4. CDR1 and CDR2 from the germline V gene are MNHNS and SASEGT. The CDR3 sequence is CASSETTGGNQPQHF. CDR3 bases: TGTGCCAGCAGTGAAACCACAGGGGGGAATCAGCCCCAGCATTTT.

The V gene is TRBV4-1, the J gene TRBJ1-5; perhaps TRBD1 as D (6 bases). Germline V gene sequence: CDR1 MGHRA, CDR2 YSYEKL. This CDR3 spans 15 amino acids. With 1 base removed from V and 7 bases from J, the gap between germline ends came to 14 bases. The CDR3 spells CASSQGGARGQPQHF. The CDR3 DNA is TGCGCCAGCAGCCAAGGTGGGGCAAGGGGGCAGCCCCAGCATTTT.

CDR3 DNA sequence: TGTGCCAGCAGCCCGGACAGGGTCGGTGAAGCTTTCTTT. This encodes CASSPDRVGEAFF. The chain links TRBV11-2 to TRBJ1-1; TRBD1 matches 8 bases. Trimming took 5 bases from V and 7 from J; bases not matched to a gene: 6. CDR1 is SGHAT, CDR2 FQNNGV, per germline. This CDR3 has 13 amino acids. Full variable domain (rest looked up from reference TRBV11-2 and TRBJ1-1): EAGVAQSPRYKIIEKRQSVAFWCNPISGHATLYWYQQILGQGPKLLIQFQNNGVVDDSQLPKDRFSAERLKGVDSTLKIQPAKLEDSAVYLCASSPDRVGEAFFGQGTRLTVV.

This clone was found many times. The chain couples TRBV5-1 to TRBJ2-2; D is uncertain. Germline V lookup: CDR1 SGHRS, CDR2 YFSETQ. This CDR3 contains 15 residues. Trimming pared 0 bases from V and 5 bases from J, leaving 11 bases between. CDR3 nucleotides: TGCGCCAGCAGCTTGGACTCGATTGGTACCGGGGAGCTGTTTTTT. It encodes CASSLDSIGTGELFF.

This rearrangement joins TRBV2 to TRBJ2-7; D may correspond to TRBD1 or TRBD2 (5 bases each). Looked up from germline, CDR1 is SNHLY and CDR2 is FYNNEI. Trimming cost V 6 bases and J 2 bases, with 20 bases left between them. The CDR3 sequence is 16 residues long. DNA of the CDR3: TGTGCCAGCAGCGGCCGTTTGGGGGAATTGGCCTACGAGCAGTACTTC. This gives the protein CASSGRLGELAYEQYF.

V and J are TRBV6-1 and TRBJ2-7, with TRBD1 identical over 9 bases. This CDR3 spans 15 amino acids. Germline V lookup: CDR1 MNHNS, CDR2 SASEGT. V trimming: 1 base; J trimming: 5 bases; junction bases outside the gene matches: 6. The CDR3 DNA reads TGTGCCAGCAGTGAAGGGGGGACAGGGAGCGACGAGCAGTACTTC. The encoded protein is CASSEGGTGSDEQYF.

The CDR3 reads CASSLEVDTQYF. DNA for the CDR3: TGTGCCAGCAGCTTGGAGGTGGATACGCAGTATTTT. The chain couples TRBV7-9 to TRBJ2-3; a weak D match, TRBD2 (5 bases). The V end was cut by 3 bases, the J end by 6 bases, with 7 bases between. Germline CDR1 is SEHNR and CDR2 is FQNEAQ (reference sequence). CDR3 size: 12 residues.

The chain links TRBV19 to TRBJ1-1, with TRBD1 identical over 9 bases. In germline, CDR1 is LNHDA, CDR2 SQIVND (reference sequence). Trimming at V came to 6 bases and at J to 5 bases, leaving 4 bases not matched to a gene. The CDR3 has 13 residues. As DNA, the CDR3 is TGTGCCAGTAGACCGACAGGGGGGACTGAAGCTTTCTTT. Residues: CASRPTGGTEAFF.